The text below deals with one T cell receptor (beta chain). These data belong to a study of T-cell reconstitution after alpha-beta-depleted transplantation in children. Germline V gene data show CDR1 as SGDLS and CDR2 as YYNGEE. The CDR3 extends over 16 amino acids. The V and J ends lost 1 base and 1 base respectively, with 11 bases between them. It was with unique molecular identifiers that the TCRbeta library was prepared. TCRdb re-called the PCR reads with MiXCR, one entry per CDR3 protein. The data show around 500,000 distinct CDR3 sequences, around an eighth seen once. The input for sequencing was PBMCs from the stem cell graft donor, taken from the stem cell graft. The chain joins TRBV9 to TRBJ2-2; D gene uncertain. The source is a human donor who donated a stem cell graft to a child with combined immunodeficiency. CDR3 in amino acids: CASSVQPAENTGELFF. DNA for the CDR3: TGTGCCAGCAGCGTACAACCGGCAGAGAACACCGGGGAGCTGTTTTTT.